This entry features one T cell receptor (beta chain) sequence. These data originate in a study of blood T cell repertoires in COVID-19. Overall study context: The United States, Italy and Spain were the sources of the acute and convalescent COVID-19 samples. Sources were T cells, B-cell-depleted T cells, or PBMCs; the material itself was cDNA or gDNA.

Original handling: By means of reference gene primer amplification, nucleated cell counts were estimated. Sequencing used immunoSEQ multiplex PCR; TCRdb keeps in-frame clones, though not all of them. Clone size and the V and J calls come from that table; the DNA yielded D and trimming. The sample has roughly 420,000 clones, 88% seen once. Participant-reported clinical history was the basis for cohort assignment. This receptor was obtained from a woman aged 30 to 39 with acute COVID-19. Material for sequencing was PBMCs or T cells enriched from blood (not recorded which).

Written as DNA, the CDR3 is TGTGCCAGCAGGCGTAGCTCTGGGGCCAACGTCCTGACTTTC. It yields the protein CASRRSSGANVLTF. This rearrangement joins TRBV6-5 to TRBJ2-6; D unresolved. CDR1 and CDR2 from the germline V gene are MNHEY and SVGAGI. The CDR3 consists of 14 residues. The V and J ends lost 6 bases and 0 bases respectively, with 6 bases between them.